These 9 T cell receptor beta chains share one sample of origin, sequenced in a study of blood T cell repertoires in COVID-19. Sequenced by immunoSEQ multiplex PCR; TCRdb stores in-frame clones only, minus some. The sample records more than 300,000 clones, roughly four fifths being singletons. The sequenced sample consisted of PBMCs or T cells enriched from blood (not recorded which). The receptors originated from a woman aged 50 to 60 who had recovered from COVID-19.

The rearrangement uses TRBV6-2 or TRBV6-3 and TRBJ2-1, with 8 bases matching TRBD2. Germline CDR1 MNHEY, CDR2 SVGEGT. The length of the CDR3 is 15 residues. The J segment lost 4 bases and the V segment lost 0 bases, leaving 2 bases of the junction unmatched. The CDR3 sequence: CASSYSRGGYNEQFF. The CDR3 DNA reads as TGTGCCAGCAGTTACTCCCGGGGGGGATACAATGAGCAGTTCTTC.

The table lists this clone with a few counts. In DNA, the CDR3 is TGCGCCAGCCACCCAATTCTAGCCCGGGAGGCAGATACGCAGTATTTT. Protein: CASHPILAREADTQYF. The genes are TRBV4-1 and TRBJ2-3, with TRBD2 matching over 7 bases. The CDR3 length is 16 residues. Germline V lookup: CDR1 MGHRA, CDR2 YSYEKL. V gave up 8 bases and J gave up 4 bases; unmatched junction bases: 15.

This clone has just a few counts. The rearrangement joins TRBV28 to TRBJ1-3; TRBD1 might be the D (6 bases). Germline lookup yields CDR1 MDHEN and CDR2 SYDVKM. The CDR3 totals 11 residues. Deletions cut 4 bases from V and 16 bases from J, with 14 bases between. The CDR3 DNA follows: TGTGCCAGCAGTTCCCAGGGGATGGTGTATTTT. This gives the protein CASSSQGMVYF. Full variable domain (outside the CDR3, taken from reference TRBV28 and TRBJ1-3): DVKVTQSSRYLVKRTGEKVFLECVQDMDHENMFWYRQDPGLGLRLIYFSYDVKMKEKGDIPEGYSVSREKKERFSLILESASTNQTSMYLCASSSQGMVYFGEGSWLTVV.

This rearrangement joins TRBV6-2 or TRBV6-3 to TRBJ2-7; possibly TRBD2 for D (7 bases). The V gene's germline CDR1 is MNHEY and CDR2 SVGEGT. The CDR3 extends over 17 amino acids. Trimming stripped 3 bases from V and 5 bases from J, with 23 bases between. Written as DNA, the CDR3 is TGTGCCAGCAGTTATTCCCCCCCCGGGGGGCGAGGAGACGAGCAGTACTTC. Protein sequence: CASSYSPPGGRGDEQYF.

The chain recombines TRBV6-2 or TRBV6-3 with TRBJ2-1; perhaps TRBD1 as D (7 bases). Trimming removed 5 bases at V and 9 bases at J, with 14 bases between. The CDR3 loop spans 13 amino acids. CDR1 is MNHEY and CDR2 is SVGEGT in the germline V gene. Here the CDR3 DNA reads TGTGCCAGCAGTCCCCCAGGGGGAGGTGAGCAGTTCTTC. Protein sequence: CASSPPGGGEQFF.

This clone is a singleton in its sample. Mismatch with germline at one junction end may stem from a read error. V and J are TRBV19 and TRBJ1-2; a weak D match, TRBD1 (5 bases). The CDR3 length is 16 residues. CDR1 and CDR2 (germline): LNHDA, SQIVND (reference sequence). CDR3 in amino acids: CPSPRLGGEANYGYTF. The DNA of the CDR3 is TGTCCCAGTCCACGACTGGGGGGGGAAGCTAACTATGGCTACACCTTC.

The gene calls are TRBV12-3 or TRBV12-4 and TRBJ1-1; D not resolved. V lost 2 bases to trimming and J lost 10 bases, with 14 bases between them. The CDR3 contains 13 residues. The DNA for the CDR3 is TGTGCCAGCAGTTTATCGGCGGGCATCACAGCTTTCTTT. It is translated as CASSLSAGITAFF.

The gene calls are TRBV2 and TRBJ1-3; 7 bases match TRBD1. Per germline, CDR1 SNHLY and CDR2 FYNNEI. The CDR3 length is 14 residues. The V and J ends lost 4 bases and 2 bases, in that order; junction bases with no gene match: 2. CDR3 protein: CASSAGTAGNTIYF. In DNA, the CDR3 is TGTGCCAGCAGTGCCGGGACAGCTGGAAACACCATATATTTT.

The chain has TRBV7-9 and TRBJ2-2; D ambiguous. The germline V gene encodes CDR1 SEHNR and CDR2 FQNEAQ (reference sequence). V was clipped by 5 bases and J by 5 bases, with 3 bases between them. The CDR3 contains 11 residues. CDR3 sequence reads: CASSPTGELFF. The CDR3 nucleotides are TGTGCCAGCAGCCCAACCGGGGAGCTGTTTTTT.